The source of this TCR beta chain is a study of blood T cell repertoires in COVID-19. In the authors' workflow: The assay estimated nucleated cells by amplifying reference gene primers. This table comes from immunoSEQ multiplex PCR, and its TCRdb copy is limited to in-frame clones, with some not included. V, J and clone size reflect that table, while D and trimming were determined from the DNA. The sample has 75,000 to 85,000 clones, roughly 85% seen once; the top ten hold less than 45%. Sequencing was done on a sample of peripheral blood. The receptor was derived from a human donor in a cohort sampled during active COVID-19.

CDR3 coding DNA: TGTGCCAGCAGTTCACAGGGGTCAGGAAACACCATATATTTT. Protein: CASSSQGSGNTIYF. The chain combines TRBV6-5 with TRBJ1-3, with 7 bases that match TRBD1. This CDR3 contains 14 residues. The trim removed 4 bases at V and 4 bases at J, leaving 4 bases unmatched. Germline CDR1 is MNHEY and CDR2 is SVGAGI.